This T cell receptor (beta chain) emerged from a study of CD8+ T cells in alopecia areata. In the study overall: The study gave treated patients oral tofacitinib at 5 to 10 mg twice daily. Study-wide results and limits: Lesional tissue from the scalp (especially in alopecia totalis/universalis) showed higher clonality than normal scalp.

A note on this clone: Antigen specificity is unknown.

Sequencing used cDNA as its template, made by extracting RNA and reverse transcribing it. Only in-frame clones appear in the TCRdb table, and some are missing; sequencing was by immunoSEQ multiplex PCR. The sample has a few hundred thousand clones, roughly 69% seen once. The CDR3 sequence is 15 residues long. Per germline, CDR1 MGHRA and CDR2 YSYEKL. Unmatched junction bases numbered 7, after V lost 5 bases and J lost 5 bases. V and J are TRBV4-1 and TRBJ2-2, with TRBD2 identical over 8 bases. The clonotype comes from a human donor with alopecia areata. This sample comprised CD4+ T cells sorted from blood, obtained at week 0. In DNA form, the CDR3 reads TGCGCCAGCAGCACCCCGGGACTAGTAACCGGGGAGCTGTTTTTT. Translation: CASSTPGLVTGELFF.